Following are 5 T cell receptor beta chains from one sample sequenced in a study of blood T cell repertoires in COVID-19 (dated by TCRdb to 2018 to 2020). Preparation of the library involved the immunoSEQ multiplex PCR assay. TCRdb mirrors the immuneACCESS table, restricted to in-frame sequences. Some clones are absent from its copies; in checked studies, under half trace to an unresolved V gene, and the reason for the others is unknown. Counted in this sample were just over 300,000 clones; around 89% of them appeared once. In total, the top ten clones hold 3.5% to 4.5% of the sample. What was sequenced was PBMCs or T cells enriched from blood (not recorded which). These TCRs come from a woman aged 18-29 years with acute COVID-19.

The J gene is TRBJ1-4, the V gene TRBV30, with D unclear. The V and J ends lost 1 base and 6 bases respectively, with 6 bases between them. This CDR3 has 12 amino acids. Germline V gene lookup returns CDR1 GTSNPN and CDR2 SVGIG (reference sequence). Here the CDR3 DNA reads TGTGCCTGGAGTGGTCCCGATGAAAAACTGTTTTTT. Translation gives CAWSGPDEKLFF.

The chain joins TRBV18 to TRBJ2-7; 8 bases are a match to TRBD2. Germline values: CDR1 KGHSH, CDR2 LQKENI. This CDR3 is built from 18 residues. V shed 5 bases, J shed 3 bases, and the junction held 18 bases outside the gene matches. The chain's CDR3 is CASSSAVPSGGSVYEQYF. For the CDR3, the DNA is TGTGCCAGCTCATCGGCAGTTCCCTCGGGAGGGAGTGTCTACGAGCAGTACTTC.

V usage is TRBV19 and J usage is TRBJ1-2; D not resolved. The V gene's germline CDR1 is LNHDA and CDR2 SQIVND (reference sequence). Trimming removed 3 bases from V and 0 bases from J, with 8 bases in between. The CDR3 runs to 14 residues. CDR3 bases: TGTGCCAGTAGTATTGAGGATACTAACTATGGCTACACCTTC. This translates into CASSIEDTNYGYTF.

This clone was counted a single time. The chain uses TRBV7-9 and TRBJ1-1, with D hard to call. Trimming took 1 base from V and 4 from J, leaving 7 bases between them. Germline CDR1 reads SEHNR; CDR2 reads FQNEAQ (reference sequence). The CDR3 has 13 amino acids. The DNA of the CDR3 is TGTGCCAGCAGCTTAGAAAGCGGCACTGAAGCTTTCTTT. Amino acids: CASSLESGTEAFF. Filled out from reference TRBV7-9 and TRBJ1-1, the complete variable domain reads DTGVSQNPRHKITKRGQNVTFRCDPISEHNRLYWYRQTLGQGPEFLTYFQNEAQLEKSRLLSDRFSAERPKGSFSTLEIQRTEQGDSAMYLCASSLESGTEAFFGQGTRLTVV.

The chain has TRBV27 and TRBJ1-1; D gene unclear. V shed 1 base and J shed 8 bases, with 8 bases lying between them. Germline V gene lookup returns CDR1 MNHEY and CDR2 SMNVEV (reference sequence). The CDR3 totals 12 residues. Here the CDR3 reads CASSLWGGEAFF. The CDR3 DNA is TGTGCCAGCAGTTTATGGGGAGGGGAAGCTTTCTTT.